This T cell receptor (beta chain) emerged from a study of beta chain features in type 1 diabetes. This clone has just a few counts. Antigen unknown. The V end lost 5 bases, the J end lost 7 bases, and 8 bases lay between the germline ends. Germline V gene lookup returns CDR1 MNHEY and CDR2 SVGAGI. The CDR3 has 11 amino acids. cDNA synthesis used the whole RNA isolate, giving expressed TCRB sequences. Some clones are missing from TCRdb's copy, which holds only in-frame ones; the method was immunoSEQ multiplex PCR. In the table there are some 140,000 clones, 9% of which are singletons. Overall study findings and caveats: Moderately but significantly shorter TCRB CDR3s were found in Type 1 diabetes patients in all four CD4+ subsets. Insertions at VDJ junctions were less frequent in type 1 diabetes patients. These patients also deleted more nucleotides at the same junctions.

The source material was central memory CD4+ T cells from blood. The chain joins TRBV6-5 to TRBJ2-5; TRBD2 might be the D (5 bases). The receptor was derived from a man aged 25-45 years with type 1 diabetes. The CDR3 bases are TGTGCCAGCAGTACCCGGGGGACCCAGTACTTC. Residues: CASSTRGTQYF.